This T cell receptor beta chain was identified during a study of T cell changes during pregnancy in multiple sclerosis. V lost 6 bases, J lost 4 bases, and 8 bases stayed unmatched. The CDR3 contains 15 residues. Germline CDR1 MGHDK, CDR2 SYGVNS. This clone was counted once. The method was immunoSEQ multiplex PCR; TCRdb's version includes in-frame clones alone and lacks a portion of them. Among roughly 35,000 clones listed, approximately 92% were seen once. The sequenced sample was CD4+ T cells from peripheral blood mononuclear cells, obtained in the third trimester of pregnancy. This clonotype was sampled from a female donor in good health, enrolled as a control in a pregnancy study. The chain joins TRBV25-1 to TRBJ2-2; 7 bases are shared with TRBD1. CDR3 sequence reads: CASRGTGVSTGELFF. The CDR3, as DNA: TGTGCCAGCAGGGGAACAGGGGTGAGCACCGGGGAGCTGTTTTTT.